This entry features one TCR beta chain sequence. Its antigen is currently unknown. This sample was included in a study of CD8+CD57+ T cells in acquired aplastic anemia. Turning to the study itself: Sorted CD4+ and CD8+ cells yielded DNA averaging around 3.2 ug. General study findings and limits: Sharing between patients and controls was observed for 25 to 30 CD8+ CDR3 sequences.

Flow cytometry had shown expanded CD8+CD57+ cells in the patients chosen for sequencing. The study profiled TCR beta VDJ and CDR3 using genomic DNA as template. A single record per CDR3 protein comes from TCRdb applying MiXCR to the reads. The profile shows approximately 300,000 distinct CDR3 sequences, roughly 61% of them singletons. This CDR3 is built from 16 residues. Germline CDR1 is SGHTA and CDR2 is FQGTGA. J gave up 9 bases and V 2 bases, and 9 bases lay outside the gene matches. Sequenced: sorted CD4+, CD8+, or CD8+CD57+ T cells (not recorded which) from PBMCs. The clonotype was recovered from a human donor with aplastic anemia. The chain has TRBV7-3 and TRBJ2-1; TRBD2 matches at 11 bases. The CDR3 reads CASSLGPSGGRSEQFF. In nucleotides, the CDR3 is TGTGCCAGCAGCTTAGGTCCTAGCGGGGGGAGGAGTGAGCAGTTCTTC. The variable domain in full, with the rest retrieved from reference TRBV7-3 and TRBJ2-1, is GAGVSQTPSNKVTEKGKYVELRCDPISGHTALYWYRQSLGQGPEFLIYFQGTGAADDSGLPNDRFFAVRPEGSVSTLKIQRTERGDSAVYLCASSLGPSGGRSEQFFGPGTRLTVL.